Listed below are T cell receptor beta chains from one sample, sequenced in a study of Ad26.COV2.S vaccination and SARS-CoV-2 variants. Profiling relied on immunoSEQ multiplex PCR, and the TCRdb table lists in-frame clones only, not all of them. This table has about 410,000 clones, approximately 91% appearing once. The sample consisted of peripheral blood, taken in a trial of Ad26.COV2.S vaccine versus placebo. The source of these receptors is a person aged 18-65 years who received the Ad26.COV2.S COVID-19 vaccine or a placebo. Both conserved end residues are part of each CDR3.

j_call | v_call | cdr3_aa
TRBJ1-1 | TRBV7-8 | CASSLLGGVNTEAFF
TRBJ2-1 | TRBV11-3 | CASSPGLAGAGEQFF
TRBJ1-6 | TRBV3-1/TRBV3-2 | CASSQDVGGKNSPLHF
TRBJ2-1 | TRBV9 | CASSVVERGAYEQFF
TRBJ1-5 | TRBV19 | CASSGTGGDQPQHF
TRBJ1-2 | TRBV5-6 | CASSLPGLGVRGYTF
TRBJ1-1 | TRBV4-3 | CASSQAGNTEAFF
TRBJ2-1 | TRBV5-1 | CASSDPSVVNEQFF
TRBJ1-2 | TRBV5-1 | CASSLEGLYGYTF
TRBJ1-1 | TRBV7-9 | CASSEREVSTEAFF
TRBJ1-2 | TRBV19 | CASNRQGAKDYGYTF
TRBJ2-1 | TRBV6-6 | CASSKRLETYNEQFF
TRBJ1-1 | TRBV28 | CASSFEGATEAFF
TRBJ1-6 | TRBV9 | CASSVVATVYNSPLHF
TRBJ2-1 | TRBV12-3/TRBV12-4 | CASSPNHEQFF
TRBJ1-6 | TRBV15 | CATSRIAAGLGSPLHF
TRBJ2-1 | TRBV19 | CASSIFRTSGGLNEQFF
TRBJ2-3 | TRBV19 | CASSITPRDPTADTQYF
TRBJ1-1 | TRBV2 | CASQTETNTEAFF
TRBJ1-2 | TRBV5-1 | CASSWGTGIYGYTF
TRBJ2-1 | TRBV24-1 | CATSDRSGGALNEQFF
TRBJ2-7 | TRBV11-2 | CASSSGLAGVIQSSYEQYF
TRBJ1-2 | TRBV6-1 | CASSEPGRLDGYTF
TRBJ2-1 | TRBV19 | CASSISGYNEQFF
TRBJ2-7 | TRBV24-1 | CATSDSRYPYEQYF
TRBJ2-7 | TRBV10-1 | CASSESGQGSYEQYF
TRBJ2-3 | TRBV11-2 | CASSQYTDTQYF
TRBJ2-2 | TRBV10-2 | CASGTVNTGELFF
TRBJ1-2 | TRBV9 | CASSGRWDGYTF
TRBJ1-3 | TRBV18 | CASSPGGSAGNTIYF
TRBJ2-3 | TRBV29-1 | CSVEGGERDSTDTQYF
TRBJ2-5 | TRBV7-9 | CASSLLAGGQTQYF
TRBJ2-5 | TRBV2 | CASSEFGGLGTQYF